The 5 T cell receptor beta chains below come from one sample, sequenced in a study of vaccination effects on CD4 cells after COVID-19. These TCRs are of unknown antigen specificity. The table came from immunoSEQ multiplex PCR; TCRdb's copy has only in-frame clones and leaves some out. The sample carries about 34,000 clones, 60% to 75% recorded once. Expansion with viral peptide pools was applied to antigen-specific CD4+ T cells by the ViraFEST assay prior to sequencing. CD4+ T cell isolation took place after 10 days of culture. No vaccinee had earlier SARS-CoV-2 infection, and nucleocapsid antibodies were negative. The sample in question was CD4+ T cells from PBMCs cultured with HCoV-OC43 spike peptides, obtained before COVID-19 vaccination. The subset denotes: HCoV-OC43 spike overlapping peptide pool stimulation. Receptor source: a human donor who received a COVID-19 vaccine.

J is TRBJ1-1 and V is TRBV5-6, with TRBD1 matching over 7 bases. The CDR3 contains 15 residues. V dropped 0 bases and J dropped 1; count of bases not matched to a gene: 3. Germline V gene lookup returns CDR1 SGHDT and CDR2 YYEEEE. The chain's CDR3 is CASSLEGAWNTEAFF. The CDR3 DNA sequence: TGTGCCAGCAGCTTGGAGGGGGCTTGGAACACTGAAGCTTTCTTT.

This sequence joins TRBV7-9 and TRBJ1-1; no firm D call. CDR1 and CDR2 from the germline V gene are SEHNR and FQNEAQ (reference sequence). The V and J ends lost 2 bases and 1 base respectively, with 8 bases between them. The CDR3 contains 14 residues. The CDR3 coding sequence is TGTGCCAGCAGCTTATATGGCAGGAACACTGAAGCTTTCTTT. This sequence encodes CASSLYGRNTEAFF.

This clone showed up just a few times. The V call is TRBV11-2, the J call TRBJ2-2, with D possibly TRBD2 on 6 matching bases. Germline values: CDR1 SGHAT, CDR2 FQNNGV. This CDR3 has 16 residues. V was cut by 2 bases and J by 4 bases, with 14 bases left in between. CDR3 sequence reads: CASSLRASAFTGELFF. CDR3 coding DNA: TGTGCCAGCAGCTTACGGGCTAGCGCGTTCACCGGGGAGCTGTTTTTT. Drawing the rest from reference TRBV11-2 and TRBJ2-2, the complete variable domain is EAGVAQSPRYKIIEKRQSVAFWCNPISGHATLYWYQQILGQGPKLLIQFQNNGVVDDSQLPKDRFSAERLKGVDSTLKIQPAKLEDSAVYLCASSLRASAFTGELFFGEGSRLTVL.

The chain has TRBV25-1 and TRBJ1-2; D is undetermined. This CDR3 contains 13 residues. The V gene lost 3 bases and the J gene lost 4 bases, with 9 bases spanning the gap. In germline, CDR1 is MGHDK, CDR2 SYGVNS. CDR3 in DNA: TGTGCCAGCAGTGACGAGCAGGTCTATGGCTACACCTTC. Protein: CASSDEQVYGYTF.

V usage is TRBV2 and J usage is TRBJ2-7; 16 bases line up with TRBD2. CDR1 and CDR2 from the germline V gene are SNHLY and FYNNEI. The CDR3 is made up of 14 amino acids. With 6 bases clipped from V and 11 bases from J, the junction kept 7 bases outside the gene matches. Written as DNA, the CDR3 is TGTGCCAGCAGGCCGGGACTAGCGGGAGGGCCGGAGTACTTC. As protein: CASRPGLAGGPEYF. Using reference TRBV2 and TRBJ2-7 for the parts outside the CDR3, the full variable domain is EPEVTQTPSHQVTQMGQEVILRCVPISNHLYFYWYRQILGQKVEFLVSFYNNEISEKSEIFDDQFSVERPDGSNFTLKIRSTKLEDSAMYFCASRPGLAGGPEYFGPGTRLTVT.